Given below is one T cell receptor (beta chain) in context. The V gene lost 4 bases and the J gene lost 2 bases, with 11 bases spanning the gap. This CDR3 spans 15 amino acids. Germline V lookup: CDR1 MGHRA, CDR2 YSYEKL. This record comes from a study of T cell changes during pregnancy in multiple sclerosis. Clones were sequenced by immunoSEQ multiplex PCR, and TCRdb holds only the in-frame ones, with some missing. The sample yields 68,000 or so clones, roughly nine tenths seen once. This receptor was obtained from a female donor in good health, enrolled as a control in a pregnancy study. The rearrangement joins TRBV4-1 to TRBJ1-4; the D gene is possibly TRBD1 (6 bases). This material consisted of peripheral blood, taken in the second trimester of pregnancy. In DNA form, the CDR3 reads TGCGCCAGCAGCCTTCGACAGGAGACTAATGAAAAACTGTTTTTT. It specifies CASSLRQETNEKLFF.